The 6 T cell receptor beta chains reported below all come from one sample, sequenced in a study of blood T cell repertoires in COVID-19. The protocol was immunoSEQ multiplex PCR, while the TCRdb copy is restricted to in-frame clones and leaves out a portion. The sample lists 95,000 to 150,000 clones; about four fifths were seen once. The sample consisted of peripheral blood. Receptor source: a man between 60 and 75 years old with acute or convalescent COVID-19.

CDR3 protein: CASSGRLAGYNEQFF. CDR3 coding DNA: TGTGCCAGCAGCGGACGACTAGCGGGGTACAATGAGCAGTTCTTC. The chain employs TRBV9 and TRBJ2-1, with 11 bases matching TRBD2. J was trimmed by 4 bases and V by 3 bases; bases with no gene match: 3. The CDR3 runs to 15 residues. The V gene's germline CDR1 is SGDLS and CDR2 YYNGEE.

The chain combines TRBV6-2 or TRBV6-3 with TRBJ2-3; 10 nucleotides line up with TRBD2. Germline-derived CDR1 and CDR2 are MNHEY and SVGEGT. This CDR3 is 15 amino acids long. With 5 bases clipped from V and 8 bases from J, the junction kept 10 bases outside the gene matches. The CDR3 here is CASSPLAGAGGTQYF. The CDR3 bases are TGTGCCAGCAGTCCCCTAGCGGGAGCCGGTGGTACGCAGTATTTT.

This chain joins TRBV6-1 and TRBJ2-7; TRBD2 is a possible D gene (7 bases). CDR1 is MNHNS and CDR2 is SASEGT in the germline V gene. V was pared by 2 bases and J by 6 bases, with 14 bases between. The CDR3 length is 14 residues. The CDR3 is CASSERGGGREQYF. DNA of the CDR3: TGTGCCAGCAGTGAACGGGGAGGGGGGCGCGAGCAGTACTTC.

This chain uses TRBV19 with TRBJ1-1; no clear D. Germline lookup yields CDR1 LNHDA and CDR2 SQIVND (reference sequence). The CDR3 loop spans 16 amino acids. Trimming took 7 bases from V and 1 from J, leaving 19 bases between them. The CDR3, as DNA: TGTGCCAGTAACAACGGTGGGAGGGAAGGGAACACTGAAGCTTTCTTT. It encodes CASNNGGREGNTEAFF.

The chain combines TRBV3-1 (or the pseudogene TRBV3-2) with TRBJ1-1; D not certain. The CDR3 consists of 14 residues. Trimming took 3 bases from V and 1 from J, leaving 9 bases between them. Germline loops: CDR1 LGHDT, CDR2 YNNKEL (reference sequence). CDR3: CASSHYHWNTEAFF. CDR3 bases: TGTGCCAGCAGCCATTATCACTGGAACACTGAAGCTTTCTTT.

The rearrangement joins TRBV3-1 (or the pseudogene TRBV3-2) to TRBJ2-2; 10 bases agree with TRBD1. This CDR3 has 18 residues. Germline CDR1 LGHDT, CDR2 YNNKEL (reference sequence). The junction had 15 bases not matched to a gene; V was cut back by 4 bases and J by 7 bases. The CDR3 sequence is CASSPYSTGGPPGGELFF. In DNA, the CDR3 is TGTGCCAGCAGCCCCTATTCGACAGGGGGCCCCCCGGGCGGGGAGCTGTTTTTT.